The TCR beta chain described here comes from a study of T cell repertoires in cytomegalovirus infection (dated by TCRdb to about 2019). Regarding the complete study: Peptide stimulations targeted recently identified HLA-C-restricted CMV epitopes, whose presentation resists viral immunomodulation, together with well-studied HLA-B-restricted epitopes. Donor HLA type was relevant to the analysis, because carriage of CMV infection together with the matching HLA type was indicated by public TCR beta signatures.

At least ten counts were recorded for this clonotype. Its target antigen remains unknown. The sample holds no much larger clone one base away, and base qualities are not on file. V trim: 5 bases; J trim: 6 bases; unmatched bases: 19. From the cysteine through the phenylalanine, the CDR3 covers 18 amino acids. The retained sequence is limited to the CDR3, 54 bases, with the frame set at the first base. CDR1 and CDR2 were assigned from the germline V gene (reference sequence) as LNHDA and SQIVND. The sample's treatment or condition label, in plain terms: in vitro stimulation with specific CMV peptide epitopes to enrich CMV-specific T cells. Paper-wide results and their limitations: The ex vivo response was dominated by HLA-C-restricted CMV-specific TCR beta clonotypes, which also provided the single most frequent clonotype in two of eight donors. Carriers of CMV infection plus the relevant HLA type were discriminated by the cumulative frequency of public TCR beta family members in the study cohort and in an independent approximately 360-donor cohort.

The sample was run on an Illumina HiSeq 1500. The raw public data were reprocessed by TCRdb itself: fastp quality trimming at Q25, MiXCR clonotype calling, in-frame beta chains only. Each CDR3 protein gets just one entry, which takes the most common genes and DNA from the rows behind it. This sample lists about 310,000 distinct CDR3 sequences; 20% to 30% were detected once. The ten largest clones add up to less than 15% of the sample. This chain joins TRBV19 to TRBJ1-2; 9 nucleotides in the junction match TRBD1. The receptor was derived from a human donor in good health (CMV status not recorded). Some clones in this sample may be carry-over from other donors' samples. The input for sequencing was cultured PBMCs, taken from culture after CMV antigen stimulation. The CDR3 region reads CASSLSSGTGTPRDGYTF. The DNA reads TGTGCCAGTAGTCTTTCTTCCGGGACAGGGACCCCCAGGGATGGCTACACCTTC.